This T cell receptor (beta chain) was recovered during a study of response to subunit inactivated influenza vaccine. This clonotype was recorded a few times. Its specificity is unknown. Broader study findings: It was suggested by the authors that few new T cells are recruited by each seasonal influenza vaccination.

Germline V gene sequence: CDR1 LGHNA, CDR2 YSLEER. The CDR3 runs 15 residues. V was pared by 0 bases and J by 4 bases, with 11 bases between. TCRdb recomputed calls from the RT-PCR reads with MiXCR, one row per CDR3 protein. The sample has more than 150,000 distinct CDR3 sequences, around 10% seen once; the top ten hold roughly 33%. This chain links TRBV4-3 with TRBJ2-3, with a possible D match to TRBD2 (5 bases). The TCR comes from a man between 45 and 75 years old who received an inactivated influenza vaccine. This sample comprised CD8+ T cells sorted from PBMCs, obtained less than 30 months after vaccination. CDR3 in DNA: TGCGCCAGCAGCCAAGATATAGCGTCGGCAGATACGCAGTATTTT. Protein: CASSQDIASADTQYF.